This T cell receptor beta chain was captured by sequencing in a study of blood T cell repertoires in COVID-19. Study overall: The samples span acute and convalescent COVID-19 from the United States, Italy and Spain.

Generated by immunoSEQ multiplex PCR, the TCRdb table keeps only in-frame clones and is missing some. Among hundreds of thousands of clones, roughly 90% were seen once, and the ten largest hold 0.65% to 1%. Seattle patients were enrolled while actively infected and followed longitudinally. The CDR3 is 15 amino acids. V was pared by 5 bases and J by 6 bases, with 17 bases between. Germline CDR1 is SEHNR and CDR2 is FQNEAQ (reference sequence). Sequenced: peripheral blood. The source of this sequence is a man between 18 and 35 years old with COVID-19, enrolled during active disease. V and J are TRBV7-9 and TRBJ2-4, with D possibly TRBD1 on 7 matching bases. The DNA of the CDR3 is TGTGCCAGCAGCCCAGGGGGGCTAGTGTCAAACATTCAGTACTTC. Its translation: CASSPGGLVSNIQYF. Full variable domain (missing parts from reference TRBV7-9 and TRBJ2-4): DTGVSQNPRHKITKRGQNVTFRCDPISEHNRLYWYRQTLGQGPEFLTYFQNEAQLEKSRLLSDRFSAERPKGSFSTLEIQRTEQGDSAMYLCASSPGGLVSNIQYFGAGTRLSVL.